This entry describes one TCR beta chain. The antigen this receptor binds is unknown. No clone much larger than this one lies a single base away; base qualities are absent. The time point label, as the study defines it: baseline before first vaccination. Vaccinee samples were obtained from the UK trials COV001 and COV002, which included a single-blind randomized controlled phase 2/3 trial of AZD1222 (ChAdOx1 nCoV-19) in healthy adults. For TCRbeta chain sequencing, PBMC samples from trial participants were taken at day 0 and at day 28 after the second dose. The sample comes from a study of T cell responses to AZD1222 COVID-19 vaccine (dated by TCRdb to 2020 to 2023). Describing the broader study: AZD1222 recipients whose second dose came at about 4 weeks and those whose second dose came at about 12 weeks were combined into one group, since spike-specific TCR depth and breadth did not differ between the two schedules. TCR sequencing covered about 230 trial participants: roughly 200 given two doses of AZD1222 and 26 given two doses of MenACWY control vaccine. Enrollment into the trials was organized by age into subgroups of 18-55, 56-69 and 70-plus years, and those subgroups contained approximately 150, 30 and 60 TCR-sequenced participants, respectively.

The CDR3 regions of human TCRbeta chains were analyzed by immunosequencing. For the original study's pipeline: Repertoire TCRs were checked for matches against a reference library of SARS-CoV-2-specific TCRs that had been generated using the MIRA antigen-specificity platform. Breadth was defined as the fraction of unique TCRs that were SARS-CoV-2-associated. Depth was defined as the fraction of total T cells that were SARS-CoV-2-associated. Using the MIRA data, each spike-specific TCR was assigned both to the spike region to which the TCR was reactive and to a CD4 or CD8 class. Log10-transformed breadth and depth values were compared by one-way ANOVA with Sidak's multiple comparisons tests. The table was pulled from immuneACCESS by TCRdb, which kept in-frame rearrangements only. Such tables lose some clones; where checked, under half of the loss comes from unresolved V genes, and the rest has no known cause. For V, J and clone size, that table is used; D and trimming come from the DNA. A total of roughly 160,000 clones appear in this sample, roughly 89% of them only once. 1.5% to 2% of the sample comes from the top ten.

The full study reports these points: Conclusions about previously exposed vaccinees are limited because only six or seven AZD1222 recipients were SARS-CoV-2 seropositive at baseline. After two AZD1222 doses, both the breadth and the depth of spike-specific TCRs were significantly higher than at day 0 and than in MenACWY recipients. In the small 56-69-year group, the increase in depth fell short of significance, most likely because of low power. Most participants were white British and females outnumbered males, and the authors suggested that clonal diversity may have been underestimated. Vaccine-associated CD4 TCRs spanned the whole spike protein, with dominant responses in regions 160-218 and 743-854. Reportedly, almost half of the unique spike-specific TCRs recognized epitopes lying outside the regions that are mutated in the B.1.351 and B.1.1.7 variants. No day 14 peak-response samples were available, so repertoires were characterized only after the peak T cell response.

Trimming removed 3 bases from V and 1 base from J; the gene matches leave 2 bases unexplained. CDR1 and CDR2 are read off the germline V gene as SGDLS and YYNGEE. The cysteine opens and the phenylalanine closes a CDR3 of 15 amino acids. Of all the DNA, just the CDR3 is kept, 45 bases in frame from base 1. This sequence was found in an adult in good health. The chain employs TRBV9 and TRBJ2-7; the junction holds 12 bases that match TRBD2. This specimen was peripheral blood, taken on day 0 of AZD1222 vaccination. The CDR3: CASSGTSGNSYEQYF. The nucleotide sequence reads TGTGCCAGCAGCGGGACTAGCGGGAATTCCTACGAGCAGTACTTC.